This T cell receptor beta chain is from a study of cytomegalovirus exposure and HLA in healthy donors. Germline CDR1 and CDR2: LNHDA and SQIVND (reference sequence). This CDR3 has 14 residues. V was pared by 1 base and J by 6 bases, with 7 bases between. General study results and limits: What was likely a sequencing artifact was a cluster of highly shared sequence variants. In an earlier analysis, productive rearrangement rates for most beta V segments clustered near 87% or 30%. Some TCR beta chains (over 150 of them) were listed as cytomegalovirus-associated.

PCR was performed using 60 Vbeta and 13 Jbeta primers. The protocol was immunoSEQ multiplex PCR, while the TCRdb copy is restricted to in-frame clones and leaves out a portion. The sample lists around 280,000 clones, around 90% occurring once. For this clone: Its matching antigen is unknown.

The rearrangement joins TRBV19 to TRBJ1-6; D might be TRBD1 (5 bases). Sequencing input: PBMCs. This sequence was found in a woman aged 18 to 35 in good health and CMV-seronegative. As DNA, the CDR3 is TGTGCCAGTAGTATAGTGGGGGGTAATTCACCCCTCCACTTT. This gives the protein CASSIVGGNSPLHF.